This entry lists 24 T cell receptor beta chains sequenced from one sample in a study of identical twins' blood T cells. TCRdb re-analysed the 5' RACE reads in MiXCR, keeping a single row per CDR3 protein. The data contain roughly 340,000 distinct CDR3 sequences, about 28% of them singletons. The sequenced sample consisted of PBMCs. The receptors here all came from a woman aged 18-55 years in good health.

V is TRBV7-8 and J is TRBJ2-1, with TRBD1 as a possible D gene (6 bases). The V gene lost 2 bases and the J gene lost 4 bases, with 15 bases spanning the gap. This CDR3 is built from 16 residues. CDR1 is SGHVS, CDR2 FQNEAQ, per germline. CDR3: CASSLFRDTAYNEQFF. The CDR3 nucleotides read TGTGCCAGCAGCTTATTCCGGGACACGGCTTACAATGAGCAGTTCTTC.

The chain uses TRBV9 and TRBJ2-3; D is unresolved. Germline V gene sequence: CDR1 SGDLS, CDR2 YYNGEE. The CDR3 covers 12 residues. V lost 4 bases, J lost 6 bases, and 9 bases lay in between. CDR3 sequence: CASSITTDTQYF. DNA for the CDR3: TGTGCCAGCAGCATCACGACGGATACGCAGTATTTT.

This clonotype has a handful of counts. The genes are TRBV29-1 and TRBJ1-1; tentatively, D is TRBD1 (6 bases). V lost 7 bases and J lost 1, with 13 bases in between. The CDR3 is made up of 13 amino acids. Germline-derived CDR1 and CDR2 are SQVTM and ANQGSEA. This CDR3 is CSGNRGSNTEAFF. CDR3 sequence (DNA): TGCAGCGGTAATAGGGGGTCGAACACTGAAGCTTTCTTT. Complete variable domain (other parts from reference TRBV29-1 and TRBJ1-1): SAVISQKPSRDICQRGTSLTIQCQVDSQVTMMFWYRQQPGQSLTLIATANQGSEATYESGFVIDKFPISRPNLTFSTLTVSNMSPEDSSIYLCSGNRGSNTEAFFGQGTRLTVV.

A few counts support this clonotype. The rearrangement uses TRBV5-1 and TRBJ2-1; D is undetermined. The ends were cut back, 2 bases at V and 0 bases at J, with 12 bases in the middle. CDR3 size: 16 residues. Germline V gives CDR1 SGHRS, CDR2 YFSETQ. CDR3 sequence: CASSLGKGSSYNEQFF. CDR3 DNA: TGCGCCAGCAGCTTAGGGAAGGGAAGCTCCTACAATGAGCAGTTCTTC. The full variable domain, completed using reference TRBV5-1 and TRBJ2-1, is KAGVTQTPRYLIKTRGQQVTLSCSPISGHRSVSWYQQTPGQGLQFLFEYFSETQRNKGNFPGRFSGRQFSNSRSEMNVSTLELGDSALYLCASSLGKGSSYNEQFFGPGTRLTVL.

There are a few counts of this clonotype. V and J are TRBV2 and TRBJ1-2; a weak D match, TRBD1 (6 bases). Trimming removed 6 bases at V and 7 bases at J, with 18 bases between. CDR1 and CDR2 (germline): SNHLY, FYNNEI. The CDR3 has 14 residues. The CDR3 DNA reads TGTGCCAGCAGCCTACAGGGTAGTCGGGGTGGCTACACCTTC. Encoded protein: CASSLQGSRGGYTF.

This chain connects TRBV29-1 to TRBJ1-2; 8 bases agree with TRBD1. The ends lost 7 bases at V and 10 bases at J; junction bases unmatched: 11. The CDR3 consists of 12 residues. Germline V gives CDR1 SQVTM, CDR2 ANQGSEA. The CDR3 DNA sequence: TGCAGCGCCCCAGGGGAACAGGGGGTCTACACCTTC. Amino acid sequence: CSAPGEQGVYTF. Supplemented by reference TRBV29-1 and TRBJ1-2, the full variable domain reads SAVISQKPSRDICQRGTSLTIQCQVDSQVTMMFWYRQQPGQSLTLIATANQGSEATYESGFVIDKFPISRPNLTFSTLTVSNMSPEDSSIYLCSAPGEQGVYTFGSGTRLTVV.

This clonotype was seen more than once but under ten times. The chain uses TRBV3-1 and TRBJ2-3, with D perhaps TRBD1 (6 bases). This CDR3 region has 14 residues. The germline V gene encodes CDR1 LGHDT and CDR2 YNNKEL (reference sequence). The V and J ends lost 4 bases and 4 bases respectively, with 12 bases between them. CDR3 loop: CASSLQGSADTQYF. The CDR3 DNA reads TGTGCCAGCAGCCTACAGGGATCGGCAGATACGCAGTATTTT.

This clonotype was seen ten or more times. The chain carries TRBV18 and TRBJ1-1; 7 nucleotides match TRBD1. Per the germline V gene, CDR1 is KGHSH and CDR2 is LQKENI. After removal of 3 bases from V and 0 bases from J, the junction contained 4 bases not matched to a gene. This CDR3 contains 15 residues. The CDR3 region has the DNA TGTGCCAGCTCACCCTCGGGACAGTTGAACACTGAAGCTTTCTTT. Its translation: CASSPSGQLNTEAFF.

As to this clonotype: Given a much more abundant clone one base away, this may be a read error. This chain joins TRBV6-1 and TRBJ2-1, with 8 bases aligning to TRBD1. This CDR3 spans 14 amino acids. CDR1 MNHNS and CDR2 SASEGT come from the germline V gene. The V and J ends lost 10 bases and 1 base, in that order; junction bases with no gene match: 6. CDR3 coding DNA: TGTGCCAACACCCGACAGGGGTCCTACAATGAGCAGTTCTTC. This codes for CANTRQGSYNEQFF.

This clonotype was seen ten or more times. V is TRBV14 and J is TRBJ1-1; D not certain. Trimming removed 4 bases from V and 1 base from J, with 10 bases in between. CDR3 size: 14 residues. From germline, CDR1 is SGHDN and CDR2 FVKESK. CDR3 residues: CASSRFGKNTEAFF. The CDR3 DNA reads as TGTGCCAGCAGCCGTTTTGGTAAGAACACTGAAGCTTTCTTT.

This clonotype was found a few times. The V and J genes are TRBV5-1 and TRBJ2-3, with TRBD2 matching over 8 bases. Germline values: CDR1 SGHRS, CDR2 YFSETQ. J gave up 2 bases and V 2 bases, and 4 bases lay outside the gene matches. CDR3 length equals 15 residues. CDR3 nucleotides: TGCGCCAGCAGCTTCTTAGCGGGACTCACAGATACGCAGTATTTT. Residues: CASSFLAGLTDTQYF.

CDR3 region: CASSQPPSGRNNEQFF. Written as DNA, the CDR3 is TGCGCCAGCAGCCAACCCCCAAGCGGGAGGAACAATGAGCAGTTCTTC. J is TRBJ2-1 and V is TRBV4-1, with 9 bases matching TRBD2. The junction had 7 bases not matched to a gene; V was cut back by 2 bases and J by 5 bases. Germline CDR1 reads MGHRA; CDR2 reads YSYEKL. The CDR3 covers 16 residues.

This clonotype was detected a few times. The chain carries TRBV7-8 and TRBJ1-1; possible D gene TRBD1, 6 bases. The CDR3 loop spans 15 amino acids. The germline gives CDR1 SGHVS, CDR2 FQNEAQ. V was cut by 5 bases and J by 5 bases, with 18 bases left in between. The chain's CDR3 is CASSAASGRGTEAFF. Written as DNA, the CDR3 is TGTGCCAGCAGCGCCGCCTCAGGGAGGGGGACTGAAGCTTTCTTT.

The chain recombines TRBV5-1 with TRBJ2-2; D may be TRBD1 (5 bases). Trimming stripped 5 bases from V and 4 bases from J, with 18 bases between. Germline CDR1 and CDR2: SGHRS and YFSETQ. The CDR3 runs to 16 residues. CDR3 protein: CASRLSQGMVTGELFF. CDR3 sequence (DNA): TGCGCCAGCAGGTTGAGCCAGGGAATGGTCACCGGGGAGCTGTTTTTT.

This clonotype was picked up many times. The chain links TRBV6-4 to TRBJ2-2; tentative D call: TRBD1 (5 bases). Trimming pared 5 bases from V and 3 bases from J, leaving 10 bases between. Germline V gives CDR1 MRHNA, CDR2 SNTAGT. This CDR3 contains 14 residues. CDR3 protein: CASSLQADTGELFF. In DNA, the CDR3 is TGTGCCAGCAGTTTACAGGCGGACACCGGGGAGCTGTTTTTT.

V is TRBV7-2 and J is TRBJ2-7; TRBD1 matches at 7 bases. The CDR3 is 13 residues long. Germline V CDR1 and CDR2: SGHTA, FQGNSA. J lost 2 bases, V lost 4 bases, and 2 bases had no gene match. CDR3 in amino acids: CASSSTGPYEQYF. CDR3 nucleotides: TGTGCCAGCAGCTCGACAGGGCCCTACGAGCAGTACTTC.

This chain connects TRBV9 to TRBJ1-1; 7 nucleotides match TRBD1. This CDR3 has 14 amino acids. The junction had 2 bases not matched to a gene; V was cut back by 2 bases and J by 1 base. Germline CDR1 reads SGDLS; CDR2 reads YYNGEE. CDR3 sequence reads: CASSVGQRNTEAFF. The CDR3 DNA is TGTGCCAGCAGCGTGGGACAGAGGAACACTGAAGCTTTCTTT.

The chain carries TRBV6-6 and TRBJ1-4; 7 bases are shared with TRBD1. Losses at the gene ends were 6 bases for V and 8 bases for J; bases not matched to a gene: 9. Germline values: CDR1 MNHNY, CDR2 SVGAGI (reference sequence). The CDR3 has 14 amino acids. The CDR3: CASRPTGLIEKLFF. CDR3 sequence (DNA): TGTGCCAGCAGACCGACAGGGTTGATAGAAAAACTGTTTTTT.

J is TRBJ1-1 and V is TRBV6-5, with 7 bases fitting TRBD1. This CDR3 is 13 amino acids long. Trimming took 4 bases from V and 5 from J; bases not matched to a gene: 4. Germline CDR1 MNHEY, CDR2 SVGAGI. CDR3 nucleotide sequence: TGTGCCAGCAGTTTCGGACAGGCGACTGAAGCTTTCTTT. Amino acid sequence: CASSFGQATEAFF.

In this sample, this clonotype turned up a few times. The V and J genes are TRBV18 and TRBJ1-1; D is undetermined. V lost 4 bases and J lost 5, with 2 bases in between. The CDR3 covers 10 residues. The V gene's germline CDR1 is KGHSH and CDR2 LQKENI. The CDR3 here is CASSRTEAFF. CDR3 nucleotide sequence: TGTGCCAGCTCACGGACTGAAGCTTTCTTT.

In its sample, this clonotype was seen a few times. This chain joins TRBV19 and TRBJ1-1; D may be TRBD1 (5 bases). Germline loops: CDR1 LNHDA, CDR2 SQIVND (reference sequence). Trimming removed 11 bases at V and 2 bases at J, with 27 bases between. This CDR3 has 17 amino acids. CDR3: CAASSIISGIENTEAFF. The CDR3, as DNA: TGTGCCGCCAGTAGTATAATCTCAGGGATCGAAAACACTGAAGCTTTCTTT.

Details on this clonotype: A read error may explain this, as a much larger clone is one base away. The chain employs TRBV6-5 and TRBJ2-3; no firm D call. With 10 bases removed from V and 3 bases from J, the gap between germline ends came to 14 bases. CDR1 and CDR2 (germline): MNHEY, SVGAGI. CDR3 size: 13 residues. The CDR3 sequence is CANTGFGTDTQYF. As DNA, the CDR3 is TGTGCCAACACTGGGTTTGGGACAGATACGCAGTATTTT.

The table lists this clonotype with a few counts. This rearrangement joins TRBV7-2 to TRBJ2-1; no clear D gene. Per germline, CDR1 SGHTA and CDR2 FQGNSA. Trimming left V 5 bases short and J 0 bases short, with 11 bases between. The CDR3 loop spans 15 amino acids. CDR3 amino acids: CASSKTGGSYNEQFF. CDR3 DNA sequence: TGTGCCAGCAGCAAGACTGGTGGCTCCTACAATGAGCAGTTCTTC.

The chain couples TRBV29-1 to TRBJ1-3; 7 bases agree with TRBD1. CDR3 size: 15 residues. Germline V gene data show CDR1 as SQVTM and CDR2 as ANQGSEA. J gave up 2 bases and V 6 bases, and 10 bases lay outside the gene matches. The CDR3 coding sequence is TGCAGCGTCGCCCCAGGGGGGGGTCCTGGAAACACCATATATTTT. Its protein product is CSVAPGGGPGNTIYF. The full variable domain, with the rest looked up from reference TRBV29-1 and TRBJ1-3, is SAVISQKPSRDICQRGTSLTIQCQVDSQVTMMFWYRQQPGQSLTLIATANQGSEATYESGFVIDKFPISRPNLTFSTLTVSNMSPEDSSIYLCSVAPGGGPGNTIYFGEGSWLTVV.